This T cell receptor (beta chain) emerged from a study of T-cell reconstitution after alpha-beta-depleted transplantation in children (dated by TCRdb to the mid-2010s). With regard to the full study: Using TCR repertoire profiling, the study quantitatively followed how T-cell immune reconstitution unfolded in children after TCRalphabeta/CD19-depleted allogeneic hematopoietic cell transplantation. Beyond this particular receptor, the publication reports: In some patients, high TCRbeta diversity at day 60 was attributed to recipient T cells and intrathymic progenitors that had survived conditioning. Over the following months the frequencies of hyperexpanded clones went down, and after one year T-cell counts and TCRbeta diversity were mostly credited to newly produced T cells. Apparently early alphabetaT-cell count recovery about two months after transplant reportedly relied on only several hundred rapidly expanded clones derived from non-depleted graft cells.

This clonotype was detected a few times. This clone's antigen is unknown. No base quality information exists; no much larger clone differs at one position. What the treatment or condition label conveys for this sample: allogeneic hematopoietic cell transplantation with graft depleted of TCRalphabeta T cells and CD19 B cells. Transplant recipients were children who received TCRalphabeta/CD19-depleted allogeneic hematopoietic cell grafts. Library method: PCR. The sequencer listed for this sample is Illumina HiSeq 2500. TCR libraries were prepared with molecular barcoding, using unique molecular identifiers to normalize TCRbeta repertoire quantification. TCRdb applied fastp at Q25 and MiXCR to the public reads, then kept only in-frame beta chains. One record per CDR3 amino acid sequence lists the most common genes and DNA. The sample table shows about 870,000 distinct CDR3 sequences, and about 16% are seen once. The top ten clonotypes cover approximately 5% of the sample.

From V the trimming removes 0 bases and from J it removes 2 bases, while the gene matches leave 5 bases of the junction unaccounted for. From the cysteine through the phenylalanine, the CDR3 covers 17 amino acids. Just CDR3 DNA is preserved here, 51 bases in frame from base 1. CDR1 and CDR2, looked up from the germline V gene, are LGHNA and YNFKEQ. The sequence joins TRBV4-2 to TRBJ2-2; 8 bases in the middle match TRBD2. The clonotype comes from a male patient younger than 18 who had a stem cell transplant for acute lymphoblastic leukemia, so the T cells may come from the graft donor. The material sequenced was PBMCs, mostly from graft donor cells, taken 360 days after TCRalphabeta/CD19-depleted stem cell transplant. The nucleotides read TGTGCCAGCAGCCAAGACCCGGGGGGGGTTAACACCGGGGAGCTGTTTTTT. Translated, this is CASSQDPGGVNTGELFF.